The clone carrying this TCR beta chain has just one count. Sequencing was performed with immunoSEQ multiplex PCR; in TCRdb, only in-frame clones are kept and a portion is missing. The sample yields about 29,000 clones, around nine tenths seen once. The V gene end was trimmed by 4 bases and the J gene end by 3 bases; junction bases not matched to a gene: 17. The V gene's germline CDR1 is SEHNR and CDR2 FQNEAQ (reference sequence). The CDR3 consists of 19 residues. This record belongs to a study of T cell changes during pregnancy in multiple sclerosis. The sequence came from a female donor with multiple sclerosis, enrolled in a pregnancy study. The chain joins TRBV7-9 to TRBJ2-4, with 8 bases lining up with TRBD1. Sequenced here: CD8+ T cells from peripheral blood mononuclear cells, sampled after pregnancy. The CDR3 loop reads CASSSSAKTGDEGKNIQYF. CDR3 in DNA: TGTGCCAGCAGCTCCTCCGCCAAGACAGGGGATGAGGGCAAAAACATTCAGTACTTC. The whole variable domain, filled in from reference TRBV7-9 and TRBJ2-4, reads DTGVSQNPRHKITKRGQNVTFRCDPISEHNRLYWYRQTLGQGPEFLTYFQNEAQLEKSRLLSDRFSAERPKGSFSTLEIQRTEQGDSAMYLCASSSSAKTGDEGKNIQYFGAGTRLSVL.